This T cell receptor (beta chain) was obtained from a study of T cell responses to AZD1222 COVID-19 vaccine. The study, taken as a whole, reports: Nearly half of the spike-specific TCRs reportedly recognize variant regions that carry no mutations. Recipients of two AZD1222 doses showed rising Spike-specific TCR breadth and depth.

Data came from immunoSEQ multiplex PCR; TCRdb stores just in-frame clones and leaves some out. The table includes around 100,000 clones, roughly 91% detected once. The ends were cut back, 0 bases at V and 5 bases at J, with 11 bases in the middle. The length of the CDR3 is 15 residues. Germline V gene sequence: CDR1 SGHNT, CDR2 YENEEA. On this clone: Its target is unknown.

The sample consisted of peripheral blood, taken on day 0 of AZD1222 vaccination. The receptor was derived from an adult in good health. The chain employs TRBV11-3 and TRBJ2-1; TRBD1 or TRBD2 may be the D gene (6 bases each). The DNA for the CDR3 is TGTGCCAGCAGCTTAGAAGGGGGGTACCACAATGAGCAGTTCTTC. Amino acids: CASSLEGGYHNEQFF.